This passage covers 5 T cell receptor beta chains from one sample sequenced in a study of patients and donors after allogeneic stem cell transplantation. Via MiXCR, TCRdb re-called the RT-PCR reads, giving one row per CDR3 protein. This sample has roughly 940,000 distinct CDR3 sequences; about 20% occur once, and the top ten carry 5% to 7.5%. The specimen was blood, either unsorted or a sorted T cell fraction (not recorded which). The origin of the receptors is a human donor who was either an allogeneic HSCT recipient or a stem cell or donor lymphocyte infusion donor (not recorded which). It is not recorded whose cells these are; they may come from a transplant donor.

Points on this clonotype: Given a much more abundant clone one base away, this may be a read error. The gene calls are TRBV5-1 and TRBJ2-1; 11 bases are shared with TRBD1. Per germline, CDR1 SGHRS and CDR2 YFSETQ. V shed 3 bases, J shed 3 bases, and the junction held 2 bases outside the gene matches. The CDR3 is made up of 15 amino acids. The chain's CDR3 is CASSYGTGGYNEQFF. As DNA, the CDR3 is TGCGCCAGCAGCTACGGGACAGGGGGCTACAATGAGCAGTTCTTC.

This clonotype was observed a handful of times. The chain joins TRBV24-1 to TRBJ2-3, with TRBD1 as a possible D gene (6 bases). The CDR3 runs 15 residues. V was pared by 8 bases and J by 2 bases, with 16 bases between. Germline loops: CDR1 KGHDR, CDR2 SFDVKD. The DNA for the CDR3 is TGTGCCACCACAAAAACAGGGCAAGACACAGATACGCAGTATTTT. Translated: CATTKTGQDTDTQYF.

The CDR3 spells CASSLAWIFNNEQFF. CDR3 nucleotides: TGCGCCAGCAGCTTGGCCTGGATTTTCAACAATGAGCAGTTCTTC. This chain connects TRBV5-1 to TRBJ2-1, with D hard to call. The germline V gene has CDR1 SGHRS and CDR2 YFSETQ. This CDR3 has 15 residues. V gave up 0 bases and J gave up 5 bases, with 12 bases separating them.

The chain carries TRBV5-1 and TRBJ2-1; 10 nucleotides match TRBD2. Germline loops: CDR1 SGHRS, CDR2 YFSETQ. The V gene end was trimmed by 4 bases and the J gene end by 6 bases; junction bases not matched to a gene: 7. The CDR3 is made up of 15 amino acids. DNA for the CDR3: TGCGCCAGCAGCCCCGGACTAGCGGAGATCAATGAGCAGTTCTTC. As protein: CASSPGLAEINEQFF.

The chain combines TRBV4-1 with TRBJ2-7, with D tentatively TRBD2 (5 bases). Trimming stripped 5 bases from V and 4 bases from J, with 15 bases between. This CDR3 is 14 amino acids long. CDR1 MGHRA and CDR2 YSYEKL come from the germline V gene. This chain's CDR3 is CASSSQATGYEQYF. The DNA of the CDR3 is TGCGCCAGCAGCAGTCAGGCTACGGGATACGAGCAGTACTTC.